What follows are 6 T cell receptor beta chains derived from one specimen sequenced in a study of blood T cell repertoires in COVID-19 (dated by TCRdb to about 2020). The library was generated by the immunoSEQ multiplex PCR assay. TCRdb took over this immuneACCESS table, retaining in-frame rearrangements with V and J assigned. Such tables are incomplete; in checked studies, under half of the missing clones stem from an unresolved V gene, and the remainder is unexplained. The sample table contains about 64,000 clones; only one count was recorded for 88% of them. The biggest ten clones account for around two fifths of the sample. The sample was peripheral blood. These receptors all stem from an older woman with COVID-19, enrolled during active disease.

The rearrangement links TRBV19 to TRBJ2-5, with 14 bases identical to TRBD2. V shed 4 bases, J shed 5 bases, and the junction held 6 bases outside the gene matches. The CDR3 has 16 residues. Germline CDR1 is LNHDA and CDR2 is SQIVND (reference sequence). The CDR3 here is CASSKGLAGDLETQYF. The DNA for the CDR3 is TGTGCCAGTAGTAAGGGACTAGCGGGAGATCTGGAGACCCAGTACTTC.

The chain carries TRBV4-2 and TRBJ1-1; D not resolved. Deletions cut 1 base from V and 4 bases from J, with 10 bases between. The CDR3 covers 14 residues. Germline V gives CDR1 LGHNA, CDR2 YNFKEQ. CDR3 sequence reads: CASSQGGWGTEAFF. CDR3 sequence (DNA): TGTGCCAGCAGCCAAGGAGGGTGGGGCACTGAAGCTTTCTTT.

The chain carries TRBV6-6 and TRBJ1-5; D is uncertain. Germline CDR1 MNHNY, CDR2 SVGAGI (reference sequence). CDR3 length: 15 residues. V lost 2 bases and J lost 0, with 8 bases in between. As DNA, the CDR3 is TGTGCCAGCAGTTACGGTAGCTATAGCAATCAGCCCCAGCATTTT. Protein: CASSYGSYSNQPQHF.

This clone occurred once. This chain links TRBV24-1 with TRBJ1-5; 7 bases are shared with TRBD1. Per germline, CDR1 KGHDR and CDR2 SFDVKD. The junction had 6 bases not matched to a gene; V was cut back by 7 bases and J by 4 bases. The CDR3 length is 14 residues. The CDR3 nucleotides are TGTGCCACCAGCGCCGGGACAGCTAATCAGCCCCAGCATTTT. It specifies CATSAGTANQPQHF.

This clone was seen just once. The chain recombines TRBV11-2 with TRBJ1-1; D unclear. Trimming removed 5 bases from V and 3 bases from J, with 10 bases in between. The germline V gene encodes CDR1 SGHAT and CDR2 FQNNGV. The CDR3 runs to 13 residues. This chain's CDR3 is CASSRQEDTEAFF. The CDR3 DNA follows: TGTGCCAGCAGCCGGCAAGAGGACACTGAAGCTTTCTTT.

This rearrangement joins TRBV27 to TRBJ2-2; 9 bases align to TRBD2. CDR3 length: 16 residues. J was trimmed by 5 bases and V by 6 bases; bases with no gene match: 10. Germline V CDR1 and CDR2: MNHEY, SMNVEV (reference sequence). The CDR3 protein is CASRYSSGSRTGELFF. In nucleotides, the CDR3 is TGTGCCAGCAGATACAGTAGCGGGAGTCGTACCGGGGAGCTGTTTTTT.